The following is a T cell receptor beta chain sequence with its context. V lost 3 bases and J 8 bases, leaving 13 bases between the germline ends. This CDR3 spans 14 amino acids. Germline CDR1 and CDR2: KGHDR and SFDVKD. These data belong to a study of control samples from healthy donors and cancer patients. Only in-frame clones appear in the TCRdb table, and some are missing; sequencing was by immunoSEQ multiplex PCR. The repertoire holds some 120,000 clones, with just over 90% as singletons. Material: PBMCs. The chain is built from TRBV24-1 and TRBJ2-1; possibly TRBD2 for D (5 bases). This receptor was taken from a man aged 50 to 60 with head and neck cancer. CDR3: CATSDPTGGDEQFF. The CDR3 bases are TGTGCCACCAGTGATCCGACCGGAGGCGATGAGCAGTTCTTC.